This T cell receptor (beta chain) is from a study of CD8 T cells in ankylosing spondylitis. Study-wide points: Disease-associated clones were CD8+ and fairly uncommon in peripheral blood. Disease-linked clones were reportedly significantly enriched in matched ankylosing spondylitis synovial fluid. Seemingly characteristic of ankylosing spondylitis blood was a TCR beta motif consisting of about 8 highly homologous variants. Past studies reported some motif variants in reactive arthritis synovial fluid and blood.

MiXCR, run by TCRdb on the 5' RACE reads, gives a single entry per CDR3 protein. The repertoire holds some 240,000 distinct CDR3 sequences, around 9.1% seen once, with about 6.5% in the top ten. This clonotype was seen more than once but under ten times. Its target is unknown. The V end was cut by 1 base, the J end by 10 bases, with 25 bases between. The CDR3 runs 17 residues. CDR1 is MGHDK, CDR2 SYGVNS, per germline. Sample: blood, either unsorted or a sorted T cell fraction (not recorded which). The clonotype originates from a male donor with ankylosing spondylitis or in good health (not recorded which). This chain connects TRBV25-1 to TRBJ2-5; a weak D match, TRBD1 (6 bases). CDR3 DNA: TGTGCCAGCAGTGAATCTCAAGGACAGAAACCCTCCGTGGTCCAGTACTTC. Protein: CASSESQGQKPSVVQYF.